A single sample gave rise to the 19 T cell receptor beta chains below, sequenced in a study of blood T cell repertoires in COVID-19. Sequencing was performed with immunoSEQ multiplex PCR; in TCRdb, only in-frame clones are kept and a portion is missing. The table includes 200,000 to 250,000 clones, roughly 79% detected once. The sequenced sample was PBMCs or T cells enriched from blood (not recorded which). All receptors derive from a woman aged 45-65 years with acute COVID-19.

This chain uses TRBV28 with TRBJ2-7; 8 bases line up with TRBD1. CDR1 and CDR2 from the germline V gene are MDHEN and SYDVKM. The CDR3 covers 16 residues. Trimming removed 9 bases from V and 0 bases from J; junction bases left unmatched: 13. The CDR3 loop reads CASLSGTGLSSYEQYF. The CDR3 region has the DNA TGTGCCAGTCTTTCCGGGACAGGCCTGAGCTCCTACGAGCAGTACTTC.

The genes are TRBV27 and TRBJ1-1; maybe TRBD1 (5 bases). V was pared by 9 bases and J by 4 bases, with 15 bases between. From germline, CDR1 is MNHEY and CDR2 SMNVEV (reference sequence). The CDR3 runs 13 residues. The CDR3 DNA sequence: TGTGCCAGTGGGGGAGGTCGGAGCACTGAAGCTTTCTTT. Translated: CASGGGRSTEAFF.

The chain links TRBV10-1 to TRBJ1-2; possibly TRBD1 for D (6 bases). V gave up 6 bases and J gave up 1 base, with 15 bases separating them. Per germline, CDR1 WNHNN and CDR2 SYGVQD (reference sequence). The CDR3 sequence is 15 residues long. CDR3 amino acids: CASSAPGHDNYGYTF. For the CDR3, the DNA is TGCGCCAGCAGCGCTCCGGGACACGATAACTATGGCTACACCTTC.

The chain combines TRBV30 with TRBJ1-2; a weak D match, TRBD1 (5 bases). Germline CDR1 is GTSNPN and CDR2 is SVGIG (reference sequence). The CDR3 has 13 residues. Trimming left V 1 base short and J 4 bases short, with 10 bases between. CDR3 DNA sequence: TGTGCCTGGAGTGCCGACAGCCTCTATGGCTACACCTTC. Encoded protein: CAWSADSLYGYTF.

The gene calls are TRBV12-5 and TRBJ2-3, with TRBD1 matching 8 bases. This CDR3 comprises 15 residues. Germline assignment: CDR1 LGHNT and CDR2 FRNRAP. V lost 5 bases and J lost 2; bases outside the gene matches: 6. The CDR3 spells CASGPTGGYTDTQYF. CDR3 sequence (DNA): TGTGCTAGTGGTCCTACAGGGGGATACACAGATACGCAGTATTTT. Full variable domain (rest looked up from reference TRBV12-5 and TRBJ2-3): DARVTQTPRHKVTEMGQEVTMRCQPILGHNTVFWYRQTMMQGLELLAYFRNRAPLDDSGMPKDRFSAEMPDATLATLKIQPSEPRDSAVYFCASGPTGGYTDTQYFGPGTRLTVL.

This chain joins TRBV2 and TRBJ2-7; 12 bases agree with TRBD2. The trim removed 6 bases at V and 2 bases at J, leaving 5 bases unmatched. This CDR3 spans 15 amino acids. Germline V CDR1 and CDR2: SNHLY, FYNNEI. The CDR3 here is CASSARTSGAYEQYF. CDR3 in DNA: TGTGCCAGCAGCGCCAGGACTAGCGGGGCCTACGAGCAGTACTTC.

This clone was recorded a few times. The genes are TRBV7-8 and TRBJ2-2; 11 positions match TRBD2. CDR3 size: 18 residues. Trimming removed 0 bases from V and 5 bases from J; junction bases left unmatched: 8. Per germline, CDR1 SGHVS and CDR2 FQNEAQ. Here the CDR3 reads CASSLAGLAGGGTGELFF. CDR3 coding DNA: TGTGCCAGCAGCTTAGCGGGGCTAGCGGGGGGAGGAACCGGGGAGCTGTTTTTT.

The chain combines TRBV7-2 with TRBJ2-7; 14 nucleotides align to TRBD2. CDR1 SGHTA and CDR2 FQGNSA come from the germline V gene. The CDR3 is 16 amino acids. The junction had 3 bases not matched to a gene; V was cut back by 0 bases and J by 5 bases. The CDR3 sequence is CASSLAGTSGSHEQYF. CDR3 coding DNA: TGTGCCAGCAGCTTAGCCGGGACTAGCGGGAGCCACGAGCAGTACTTC.

This chain uses TRBV28 with TRBJ2-7; D gene ambiguous. The V gene lost 6 bases and the J gene lost 0 bases, with 18 bases spanning the gap. The CDR3 length is 16 residues. Germline CDR1 reads MDHEN; CDR2 reads SYDVKM. The CDR3 DNA sequence: TGTGCCAGCAGCACCCCCATTCGTCAGAACTCCTACGAGCAGTACTTC. This gives the protein CASSTPIRQNSYEQYF. Supplemented by reference TRBV28 and TRBJ2-7, the full variable domain reads DVKVTQSSRYLVKRTGEKVFLECVQDMDHENMFWYRQDPGLGLRLIYFSYDVKMKEKGDIPEGYSVSREKKERFSLILESASTNQTSMYLCASSTPIRQNSYEQYFGPGTRLTVT.

The chain couples TRBV28 to TRBJ1-5; D is perhaps TRBD1 (5 bases). Germline CDR1 reads MDHEN; CDR2 reads SYDVKM. The CDR3 runs to 14 residues. V was shortened by 3 bases and J by 5 bases, with 11 bases between the two germline ends. The CDR3 here is CASSLGGNYQPQHF. Written as DNA, the CDR3 is TGTGCCAGCAGTTTGGGGGGTAACTATCAGCCCCAGCATTTT.

As for this clone: This sample includes further DNA sequences coding for the same CDR3. The rearrangement uses TRBV5-5 and TRBJ1-1; no clear D gene. The germline V and J ends were trimmed by 0 bases and 2 bases, with 5 bases remaining between them. Germline loops: CDR1 SGHKS, CDR2 YYEKEE (reference sequence). The CDR3 is made up of 13 amino acids. The CDR3 DNA follows: TGTGCCAGCAGCTTGGGTGGCAACACTGAAGCTTTCTTT. Its protein is CASSLGGNTEAFF. The full variable domain, rest sourced from reference TRBV5-5 and TRBJ1-1, is DAGVTQSPTHLIKTRGQQVTLRCSPISGHKSVSWYQQVLGQGPQFIFQYYEKEERGRGNFPDRFSARQFPNYSSELNVNALLLGDSALYLCASSLGGNTEAFFGQGTRLTVV.

The CDR3 DNA reads TGTGCCAGCAGCACCGGGACAGGGATTTCCGACGAGCAGTACTTC. This sequence encodes CASSTGTGISDEQYF. The chain carries TRBV28 and TRBJ2-7, with TRBD1 identical over 9 bases. The CDR3 contains 15 residues. Germline V gives CDR1 MDHEN, CDR2 SYDVKM. V trimming: 6 bases; J trimming: 5 bases; junction bases outside the gene matches: 11.

This chain joins TRBV4-2 and TRBJ2-7; TRBD1 might be the D (5 bases). The V and J ends lost 4 bases and 1 base respectively, with 20 bases between them. The CDR3 sequence is 17 residues long. Germline CDR1 and CDR2: LGHNA and YNFKEQ. CDR3 sequence reads: CASSRDLQTDPSYEQYF. CDR3 nucleotide sequence: TGTGCCAGCAGCCGAGACCTCCAGACAGACCCTTCCTACGAGCAGTACTTC.

This clone was observed a single time. The chain carries TRBV6-5 and TRBJ1-1; D ambiguous. V was shortened by 6 bases and J by 5 bases, with 10 bases between the two germline ends. The germline CDR1 and CDR2 sequences are MNHEY and SVGAGI. This CDR3 region has 12 residues. The CDR3 bases are TGTGCCAGCAGGCCTCGTCAGACTGAAGCTTTCTTT. It is translated as CASRPRQTEAFF.

V and J are TRBV28 and TRBJ2-1, with TRBD1 matching over 12 bases. The CDR3 has 16 residues. V lost 3 bases to trimming and J lost 8 bases; unmatched junction nucleotides: 8. Per germline, CDR1 MDHEN and CDR2 SYDVKM. CDR3 bases: TGTGCCAGCAGTTTGATCGGGACAGGGGGCTTCGATGAGCAGTTCTTC. This encodes CASSLIGTGGFDEQFF.

The V and J genes are TRBV28 and TRBJ2-5; 7 nucleotides align to TRBD2. This CDR3 spans 16 amino acids. Germline trimming cut 3 bases from V and 0 bases from J; bases unmatched to any gene: 7. CDR1 is MDHEN, CDR2 SYDVKM, per germline. In DNA, the CDR3 is TGTGCCAGCAGTTTTCCTGGGGGGGGGAACCAAGAGACCCAGTACTTC. Protein: CASSFPGGGNQETQYF.

The chain recombines TRBV6-5 with TRBJ1-1; a weak D match, TRBD1 (6 bases). The CDR3 consists of 14 residues. Germline-derived CDR1 and CDR2 are MNHEY and SVGAGI. Trimming left V 5 bases short and J 1 base short, with 11 bases between. The CDR3 region has the DNA TGTGCCAGCAGTCTTCGACAGGCGAACACTGAAGCTTTCTTT. This translates into CASSLRQANTEAFF.

The CDR3 coding sequence is TGCGCCAGCAGCCAATGGCCGGGACTAGCGGGAGATAATAACGAGCAGTACTTC. It codes for CASSQWPGLAGDNNEQYF. The gene calls are TRBV4-1 and TRBJ2-7; 14 nucleotides align to TRBD2. The CDR3 is made up of 18 amino acids. After removal of 2 bases from V and 5 bases from J, the junction contained 11 bases not matched to a gene. The V gene's germline CDR1 is MGHRA and CDR2 YSYEKL.

V is TRBV5-1 and J is TRBJ2-7, with D uncertain. Trimming shortened V by 2 bases and J by 2 bases, and 14 bases separated the two germline ends. The CDR3 length is 15 residues. CDR1 is SGHRS, CDR2 YFSETQ, per germline. The CDR3 reads CASSFAPTTAYEQYF. The CDR3 coding sequence is TGCGCCAGCAGCTTTGCGCCAACTACCGCCTACGAGCAGTACTTC.